This record concerns one T cell receptor (beta chain) sequence. TCRdb's table, derived via immunoSEQ multiplex PCR, lists solely in-frame clones and lacks some. The sample consists of some 1,900,000 clones, about 95% of them appearing once. This specimen belongs to a study of shared clonotypes between healthy human individuals. Selected positively for CCR7 and CD45RO-negative, naive CD8 cells excluded terminally differentiated effector memory CD45RA+ cells. Germline loops: CDR1 SGHDT, CDR2 YYEEEE. CDR3 size: 14 residues. The V and J ends lost 2 bases and 3 bases respectively, with 12 bases between them.

This chain links TRBV5-6 with TRBJ2-7; no clear D. This TCR derives from a young man in good health. Sequenced material: naive CD8+ T cells sorted from blood. CDR3 amino acids: CASSFTLWDYEQYF. The CDR3, as DNA: TGTGCCAGCAGCTTTACCCTTTGGGACTACGAGCAGTACTTC.